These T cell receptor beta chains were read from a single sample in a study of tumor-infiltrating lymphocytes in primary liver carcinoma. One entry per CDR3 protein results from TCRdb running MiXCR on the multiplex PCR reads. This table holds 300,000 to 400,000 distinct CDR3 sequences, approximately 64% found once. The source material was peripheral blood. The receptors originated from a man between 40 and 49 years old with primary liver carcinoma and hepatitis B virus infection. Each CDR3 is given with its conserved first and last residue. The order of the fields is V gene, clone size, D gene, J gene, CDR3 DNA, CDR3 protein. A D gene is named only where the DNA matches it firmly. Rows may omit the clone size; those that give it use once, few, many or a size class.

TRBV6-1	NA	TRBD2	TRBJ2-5	TGTGCCACCGGCTTACTAGCGGGGGAGACCCAGTACTTC	CATGLLAGETQYF
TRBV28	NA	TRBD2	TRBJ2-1	TGTGCCAGCAGTTGGGTGACTAGCGGTGAGCAGTTCTTC	CASSWVTSGEQFF
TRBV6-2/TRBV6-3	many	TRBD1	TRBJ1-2	TGTGCCAGCAGTTCACGGACAGGGAACTATGGCTACACCTTC	CASSSRTGNYGYTF
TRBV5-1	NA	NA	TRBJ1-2	TGCGCCAGCAGCTTAGATAGTCACGACCGGGGGTATGGCAACACCTTC	CASSLDSHDRGYGNTF
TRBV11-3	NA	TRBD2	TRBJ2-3	TGTGGCAGCAGTTCGCTAGCGGGAAACACAGATACACAGTATTTT	CGSSSLAGNTDTQYF
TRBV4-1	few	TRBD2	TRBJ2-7	TGCGCCAGCAGCCTGGGACTAGCGTCAGGAAATCGAGAGCAGTACTTC	CASSLGLASGNREQYF
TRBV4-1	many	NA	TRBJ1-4	TGCGCCAGCAGCCAAGTAACTTATAGTGAAAAACTGTTTTTT	CASSQVTYSEKLFF
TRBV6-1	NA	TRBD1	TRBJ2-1	TGTGCCAGCACCAGGGACAGCGTTCAGGCTCAGCAGTTCTTC	CASTRDSVQAQQFF
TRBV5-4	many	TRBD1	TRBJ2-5	TGTGCCAGCAGGGAGGGGACAGGAGAGACCCAGTACTTC	CASREGTGETQYF
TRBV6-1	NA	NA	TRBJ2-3	TGTGCCAGCAACCTCTCGGGGGAGGCAGCAGATACGCAGTATTTT	CASNLSGEAADTQYF
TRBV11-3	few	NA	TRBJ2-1	TGTGCCAGCAGCCAAAAGGACAGTAAGCAGTTCTTT	CASSQKDSKQFF
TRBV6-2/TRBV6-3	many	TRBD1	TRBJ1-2	TGTGCCGGCAAGACAGGGGATGGAGGCTACACCTTC	CAGKTGDGGYTF
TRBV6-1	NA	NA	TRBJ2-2	TGTGCCAGCAGTGCCCCCGTTGGAGCGCGGGGCGGGGAGCTGTTTTTT	CASSAPVGARGGELFF
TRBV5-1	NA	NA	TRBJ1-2	TGCGCCAGCAGCTTGCGAGGCCTTAACTATGGCTACACCTTC	CASSLRGLNYGYTF
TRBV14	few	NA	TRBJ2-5	TGTGCCAGCAGCCCATGGGGGATGGGGACCCAGTACTTC	CASSPWGMGTQYF
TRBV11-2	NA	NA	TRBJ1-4	TGTGCCAGCAGACGGACAGCTCCCGCAACTAACGAAAGACTGTTTTTT	CASRRTAPATNERLFF
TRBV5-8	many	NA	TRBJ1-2	TGTGCCAGCAGCTTTTGGGTACAGGTCGCGAACTATGGCTACACCTTC	CASSFWVQVANYGYTF
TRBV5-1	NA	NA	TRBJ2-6	TGCGCCAGCAGCTTGGGCGCCCCGGGTGCCAACGTCCTGACTTTC	CASSLGAPGANVLTF
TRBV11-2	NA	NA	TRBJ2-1	TGTGCCAACAGCTCTTTGGGTGAGCAGTTCTTC	CANSSLGEQFF
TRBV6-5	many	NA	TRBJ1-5	TGTGCCAGCAGCCGGGTTGGCCCCGGTAGCAATCAGCCCCAGCATTTT	CASSRVGPGSNQPQHF
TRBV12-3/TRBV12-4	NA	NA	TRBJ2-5	TGTGCCAGCAGCCCTGGGGCGAGAACTGATGGGGAGACCGAGTACTTC	CASSPGARTDGETEYF
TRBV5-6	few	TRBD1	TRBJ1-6	TGTGCCAGCAGCCCGGGACAGGGGCTTCCCAATTCACCCCTCCACTTT	CASSPGQGLPNSPLHF
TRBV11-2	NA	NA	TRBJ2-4	TGTGACAGCAGCCCCACGGAGGGGACACCAACACTAGCCAGAAACATTCAGTACTTC	CDSSPTEGTPTLARNIQYF
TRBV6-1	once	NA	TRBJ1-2	TGTGCCAGCAGTGAAGGGATGCCGGCTTACAGACAAACCTTC	CASSEGMPAYRQTF
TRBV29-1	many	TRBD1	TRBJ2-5	TGCAGCGTACGCCCAGGGGGCAGCGAGACCCAGTACTTC	CSVRPGGSETQYF
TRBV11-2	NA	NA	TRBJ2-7	TGTACCAGCAGCTTAACCGACGGAACCTACGAGCAGTACTTC	CTSSLTDGTYEQYF
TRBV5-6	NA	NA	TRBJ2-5	TGTGCCAGCAGCCTTGACGCGGAGACCCAGTACTTC	CASSLDAETQYF
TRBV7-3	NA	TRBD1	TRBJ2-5	TGTGCCAGCAGCCCCAGACAGGGCGGTGGCCAAGAGACCCAGTACTTC	CASSPRQGGGQETQYF
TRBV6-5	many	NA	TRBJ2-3	TGTGCCAGTCGAAGCACAGATACGCAGTATTTT	CASRSTDTQYF
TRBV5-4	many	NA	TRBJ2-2	TGTGCCAGCAGCCTACCAGGGGCCACCGGGGAGCTGTTTTTT	CASSLPGATGELFF
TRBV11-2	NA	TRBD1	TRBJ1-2	TGTACCAGCAGCGGACAGGGTTGGGTCCATGGCTACACCTTC	CTSSGQGWVHGYTF
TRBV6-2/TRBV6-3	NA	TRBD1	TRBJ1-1	TGTGTCAGCAGTGCATCGACAGGGTTCACGGCTTTCTTT	CVSSASTGFTAFF
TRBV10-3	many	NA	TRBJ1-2	TGTGCCATCAGTGAGACGGGGAGCTATGGCTACACCTTC	CAISETGSYGYTF
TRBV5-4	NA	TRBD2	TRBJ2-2	TGTGCCAGCAGCGTCGAAATGGGGACTAGGAACACCGGGGAGCTGTTTTTT	CASSVEMGTRNTGELFF
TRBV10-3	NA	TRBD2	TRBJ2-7	TGTGCCATCAGTGCCATGGTAGCGGGTAAATACTACGAGCATTACTTC	CAISAMVAGKYYEHYF
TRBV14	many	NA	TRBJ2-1	TGTGCCAGCAGCCAAGCCAGCGCCTACAATGAGCAGTTCTTC	CASSQASAYNEQFF
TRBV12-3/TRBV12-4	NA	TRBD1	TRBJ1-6	TGTGCCAGCATTAGGGACAGGGTGTATAATTCACCCCTTCACTTT	CASIRDRVYNSPLHF
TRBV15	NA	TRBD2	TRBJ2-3	TGTGCCACCAGTCCGATCGGACTAGCGGTCGCAGATACGCAGTATTTT	CATSPIGLAVADTQYF
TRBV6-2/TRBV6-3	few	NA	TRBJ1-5	TGTGCCAGCAGTTTACCTACAGGGTATAGCAATCAGCCCCAGCATTTT	CASSLPTGYSNQPQHF
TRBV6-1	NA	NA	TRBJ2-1	TGTGGCAGCAGTGATATGGGGTTCAGCTCCAATGAGCGGTTCTTC	CGSSDMGFSSNERFF
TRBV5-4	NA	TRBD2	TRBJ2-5	TGTGCCAGCAGCGGACGCACTAGCGGGAGGGGGGAGACCCGGTACTTC	CASSGRTSGRGETRYF
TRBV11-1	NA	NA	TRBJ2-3	TGTGCCAGCAGCTTAACGATCACTAGCACAGATACGCAGTATTTT	CASSLTITSTDTQYF
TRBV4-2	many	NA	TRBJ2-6	TGTGCCAGCAGCCAAGATCTACCGTTGAGCTCTGGGGCCAACGTCCTGACTTTC	CASSQDLPLSSGANVLTF
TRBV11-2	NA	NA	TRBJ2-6	TGTGCCGGCAGCCCCCGAGACTCGGCCAACGTCCTGACTTTC	CAGSPRDSANVLTF
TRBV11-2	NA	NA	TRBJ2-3	TGTGCCAGCATTTGGGAACTAGCCGTCGCAGAGTCGCAGTATTTT	CASIWELAVAESQYF
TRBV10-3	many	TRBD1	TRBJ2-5	TGTGCCATCAGGGCCGGGACAGGGAAGGGGGAGACCCAGTACTTC	CAIRAGTGKGETQYF
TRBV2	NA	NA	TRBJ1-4	TGTGCCAGCAGTGATCCGGGACGGGGTGAAAAACTGTTTTTT	CASSDPGRGEKLFF
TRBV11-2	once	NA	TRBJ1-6	TGTGCCAGCAGCATAGTTAGTTCACCCCTCCACTTT	CASSIVSSPLHF
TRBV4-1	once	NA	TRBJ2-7	TGCACCAGCAGCCAAGGCCGAGAAGGTGCACTGAACACCTACGAGCAGTACTTC	CTSSQGREGALNTYEQYF
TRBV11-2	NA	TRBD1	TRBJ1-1	TGTGCCAGCAGCTCCGGGACAGCATATACTGAAACTTTCTTT	CASSSGTAYTETFF
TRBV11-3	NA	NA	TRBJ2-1	TGTGGCGCGGCTCGGGGCCCGGGCAACGAGCATTTCTTC	CGAARGPGNEHFF
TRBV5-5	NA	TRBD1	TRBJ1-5	TGTGCCAGCAGTTTGGGTCAGGGACAGTCCCAGCATTTT	CASSLGQGQSQHF